The 23 T cell receptor beta chains reported below all come from one sample, sequenced in a study of T cell repertoires in cytomegalovirus infection. TCRdb ran MiXCR on the reads and lists one entry per CDR3 protein. The sample lists about 220,000 distinct CDR3 sequences, 35% to 40% seen once, with about 60% in the top ten. These receptors' antigens are unknown. The sequences come from CD8+ T cells from cultured PBMCs, collected from culture after CMV antigen stimulation. Receptor source: a human donor in good health (CMV status not recorded). Some clones in this sample may be carry-over from other donors' samples.

CDR3 protein: CASLERQTPIETQYF. In DNA form, the CDR3 reads TGTGCCAGCCTTGAGAGGCAGACTCCAATAGAGACCCAGTACTTC. J is TRBJ2-5 and V is TRBV28; D remains unclear. This CDR3 is 15 amino acids long. CDR1 MDHEN and CDR2 SYDVKM come from the germline V gene. V was pared by 8 bases and J by 4 bases, with 20 bases between.

This clonotype occurred many times. The rearrangement joins TRBV7-2 to TRBJ2-1; D unclear. Germline-derived CDR1 and CDR2 are SGHTA and FQGNSA. The ends were cut back, 0 bases at V and 1 base at J, with 1 base in the middle. The CDR3 sequence is 13 residues long. In DNA, the CDR3 is TGTGCCAGCAGCTTAGCGTCCTACAATGAGCAGTTCTTC. Protein: CASSLASYNEQFF.

The chain recombines TRBV7-4 with TRBJ1-2, with D perhaps matching TRBD1 (6 bases). CDR1 is SGHVT, CDR2 SQSDAQ, per germline. V was trimmed by 7 bases and J by 6 bases, leaving 12 bases between them. This CDR3 region has 12 residues. The CDR3 DNA reads TGTGCCAGCAACCGGGGGCACCATGGCTACACCTTC. It specifies CASNRGHHGYTF.

This clonotype turned up a few times. The chain couples TRBV27 to TRBJ2-5, with D possibly being TRBD1 or TRBD2 (5 bases each). Per the germline V gene, CDR1 is MNHEY and CDR2 is SMNVEV (reference sequence). This CDR3 region has 15 residues. V dropped 0 bases and J dropped 4 bases, with 12 bases sitting between them. CDR3 region: CASSLSGPGGETQYF. The CDR3 nucleotides are TGTGCCAGCAGTTTATCGGGGCCCGGAGGAGAGACCCAGTACTTC.

This clonotype was picked up a small number of times. The V gene is TRBV7-2, the J gene TRBJ2-1; D is possibly TRBD1 or TRBD2 (5 bases each). This CDR3 has 18 residues. CDR1 is SGHTA and CDR2 is FQGNSA in the germline V gene. Between the trimmed V and J ends, which lost 2 bases and 4 bases, there was a span of 21 bases. The CDR3 region is CASSLRGPSSGPYNEQFF. CDR3 nucleotides: TGTGCCAGCAGCTTAAGGGGCCCTTCCAGCGGACCTTACAATGAGCAGTTCTTC.

The V call is TRBV20-1, the J call TRBJ1-5, with 7 positions matching TRBD1. Germline V gene sequence: CDR1 DFQATT, CDR2 SNEGSKA (reference sequence). With 3 bases clipped from V and 4 bases from J, the junction kept 9 bases outside the gene matches. This CDR3 region has 15 residues. The CDR3 nucleotides read TGCAGTGCTAGCACAGGGGTTAATTGGAATCAGCCCCAGCATTTT. Translation: CSASTGVNWNQPQHF.

Comments on this clonotype: One end of the junction fails to match germline, which may point to a read error. The rearrangement joins TRBV7-6 to TRBJ2-5; 7 nucleotides match TRBD2. CDR1 is SGHVS and CDR2 is FNYEAQ in the germline V gene. The CDR3 is 16 residues long. The CDR3 spells CASSLIVGGGQETQYF. The CDR3 DNA reads as TGTGCAAGCAGCTTAATTGTCGGGGGAGGGCAAGAGACCCAGTACTTC.

The V and J genes are TRBV5-4 and TRBJ2-1, with 8 bases lining up with TRBD1. The germline V gene has CDR1 SGHNT and CDR2 YYREEE (reference sequence). With V trimmed by 4 bases and J by 5 bases, 8 bases remained unmatched. The CDR3 runs 15 residues. CDR3 sequence reads: CASSRRGQSDNEQFF. The CDR3 DNA reads TGTGCCAGCAGCCGCAGGGGGCAATCGGACAATGAGCAGTTCTTC. The variable domain in full, completed from reference TRBV5-4 and TRBJ2-1, reads ETGVTQSPTHLIKTRGQQVTLRCSSQSGHNTVSWYQQALGQGPQFIFQYYREEENGRGNFPPRFSGLQFPNYSSELNVNALELDDSALYLCASSRRGQSDNEQFFGPGTRLTVL.

This clonotype was recorded a few times. The chain links TRBV27 to TRBJ1-5, with 9 bases aligning to TRBD1. CDR3 length equals 15 residues. Germline V CDR1 and CDR2: MNHEY, SMNVEV (reference sequence). The J segment lost 5 bases and the V segment lost 6 bases, leaving 8 bases of the junction unmatched. The CDR3, as DNA: TGTGCCAGCAGAACTCGGACAGGGGATGATCAGCCCCAGCATTTT. It translates to CASRTRTGDDQPQHF.

This clonotype was detected a few times. The chain combines TRBV7-6 with TRBJ2-2; perhaps TRBD2 as D (5 bases). Germline V gene data show CDR1 as SGHVS and CDR2 as FNYEAQ. There are 14 residues in the CDR3. V lost 5 bases to trimming and J lost 5 bases, with 12 bases between them. The CDR3 region is CASSRHPGTGELFF. The CDR3 region has the DNA TGTGCCAGCAGCCGACACCCGGGGACCGGGGAGCTGTTTTTT.

The rearrangement joins TRBV28 to TRBJ2-4; no clear D gene. The V and J ends lost 4 bases and 0 bases respectively, with 7 bases between them. The CDR3 is 14 amino acids. Per the germline V gene, CDR1 is MDHEN and CDR2 is SYDVKM. The CDR3 loop reads CASSSSEAKNIQYF. The CDR3 DNA sequence: TGTGCCAGCAGTTCCTCTGAAGCCAAAAACATTCAGTACTTC.

This clonotype was observed a handful of times. The J gene is TRBJ1-2, the V gene TRBV6-6; no firm D call. The CDR3 is made up of 13 amino acids. The V and J ends lost 6 bases and 4 bases respectively, with 12 bases between them. CDR1 is MNHNY, CDR2 SVGAGI, per germline (reference sequence). CDR3 in amino acids: CASSQPGSYGYTF. The CDR3, as DNA: TGTGCCAGCAGCCAACCGGGGAGCTATGGCTACACCTTC.

The genes are TRBV27 and TRBJ1-2; D not resolved. V shed 7 bases and J shed 0 bases, with 9 bases lying between them. Germline values: CDR1 MNHEY, CDR2 SMNVEV (reference sequence). The CDR3 consists of 13 residues. Here the CDR3 DNA reads TGTGCCAGCAACAGTTCGCCTAACTATGGCTACACCTTC. Translated, it gives CASNSSPNYGYTF.

This clonotype was seen only a few times. The CDR3 region has the DNA TGTGCCAGCAGCCCAGGGAGCTCCTACAATGAGCAGTTCTTC. Its protein product is CASSPGSSYNEQFF. The chain links TRBV12-3 or TRBV12-4 to TRBJ2-1, with D perhaps given as TRBD1 or TRBD2 (5 bases each). The CDR3 consists of 14 residues. The V gene lost 6 bases and the J gene lost 0 bases, with 9 bases spanning the gap.

The V call is TRBV4-1, the J call TRBJ2-7; 12 bases line up with TRBD1. Losses at the gene ends were 2 bases for V and 4 bases for J; bases not matched to a gene: 6. CDR1 is MGHRA and CDR2 is YSYEKL in the germline V gene. The CDR3 runs to 16 residues. CDR3 region: CASSQQEGQGAYEQYF. In DNA form, the CDR3 reads TGCGCCAGCAGCCAACAGGAGGGACAGGGGGCTTACGAGCAGTACTTC.

This chain links TRBV4-2 with TRBJ2-7; the D gene is possibly TRBD1 (6 bases). V was cut by 0 bases and J by 2 bases, with 14 bases left in between. The CDR3 runs to 16 residues. From germline, CDR1 is LGHNA and CDR2 YNFKEQ. The CDR3 region is CASSQEYGTPTYEQYF. The DNA of the CDR3 is TGTGCCAGCAGCCAAGAATACGGGACACCTACCTACGAGCAGTACTTC.

This chain uses TRBV7-2 with TRBJ2-2; TRBD1 aligns across 7 bases. From germline, CDR1 is SGHTA and CDR2 FQGNSA. Trimming took 3 bases from V and 8 from J; bases not matched to a gene: 6. The CDR3 spans 14 residues. The CDR3 region is CASSFDRVSGELFF. The DNA for the CDR3 is TGTGCCAGCAGCTTTGACAGGGTTTCGGGGGAGCTGTTTTTT.

In this sample, this clonotype turned up a few times. The CDR3 sequence is CSARDLRYPSDEQFF. DNA of the CDR3: TGCAGTGCTAGAGACCTACGCTACCCCTCGGACGAGCAGTTCTTC. V is TRBV20-1 and J is TRBJ2-1, with D hard to call. The CDR3 spans 15 residues. The V gene's germline CDR1 is DFQATT and CDR2 SNEGSKA (reference sequence). V lost 0 bases and J 10 bases, leaving 19 bases between the germline ends.

This chain connects TRBV27 to TRBJ1-5, with D uncertain. Germline V gene lookup returns CDR1 MNHEY and CDR2 SMNVEV (reference sequence). This CDR3 comprises 14 residues. V was shortened by 4 bases and J by 2 bases, with 9 bases between the two germline ends. The CDR3: CASSSKRGNQPQHF. The CDR3 DNA sequence: TGTGCCAGCAGTTCGAAGAGGGGCAATCAGCCCCAGCATTTT.

In its sample, this clonotype was seen a few times. The chain employs TRBV7-3 and TRBJ1-2; a possible D gene is TRBD1 (5 bases). Germline CDR1 is SGHTA and CDR2 is FQGTGA. V was shortened by 5 bases and J by 4 bases, with 11 bases between the two germline ends. This CDR3 is built from 13 residues. CDR3 sequence reads: CASSPGESYGYTF. The DNA of the CDR3 is TGTGCCAGCAGCCCGGGGGAGAGCTATGGCTACACCTTC.

This clonotype has more than one count but fewer than ten. The V gene is TRBV19, the J gene TRBJ1-1; D is uncertain. This CDR3 is built from 16 residues. CDR1 is LNHDA, CDR2 SQIVND, per germline (reference sequence). The ends were cut back, 4 bases at V and 0 bases at J, with 15 bases in the middle. CDR3 DNA sequence: TGTGCCAGTAGTACCCCGCGTAGGCAACTGAACACTGAAGCTTTCTTT. The encoded protein is CASSTPRRQLNTEAFF.

This chain uses TRBV7-2 with TRBJ2-7; TRBD1 might be the D (5 bases). The CDR3 is 13 residues long. CDR1 and CDR2 from the germline V gene are SGHTA and FQGNSA. Trimming took 4 bases from V and 2 from J, leaving 9 bases between them. Written as DNA, the CDR3 is TGTGCCAGCAGCTACCGACAGCCCTACGAGCAGTACTTC. Its translation is CASSYRQPYEQYF.

This clonotype appeared a few times. The chain recombines TRBV27 with TRBJ1-5, with a possible D match to TRBD1 (5 bases). V was shortened by 5 bases and J by 6 bases, with 20 bases between the two germline ends. The CDR3 consists of 16 residues. In germline, CDR1 is MNHEY, CDR2 SMNVEV (reference sequence). This chain's CDR3 is CASSAAGGGIGQPQHF. The CDR3 DNA follows: TGTGCCAGCAGTGCCGCCGGGGGAGGGATAGGTCAGCCCCAGCATTTT.